The clone carrying this TCR beta chain was counted many times. Its antigen remains unknown. The data are from a study of regulatory T cells in long-lasting Graves disease. Study-wide results and caveats: With a small sample size, accuracy may have been reduced. Persistent disease was associated with favored TRBV28 usage and with favored use of TRBJ1-2 and TRBJ2-5.

Time point noted: newly diagnosed GD, antithyroid drugs for less than 3 months. Following extraction of RNA from PBMCs, that RNA was used to make the TCR library. Graves' disease diagnoses used American Thyroid Association guidelines. The CDR3 length is 15 residues. CDR1 is MDHEN, CDR2 SYDVKM, per germline. V lost 3 bases and J lost 4, with 12 bases in between. Through Arm-PCR of CDR3 regions and iRepertoire HTBI primers, TCR beta libraries were built. MiXCR was run by TCRdb on the multiplex PCR reads, yielding one entry per CDR3 protein. The sample lists 500,000 or so distinct CDR3 sequences; 13% to 15% were seen once. This sample also belongs to another study, concerning T cells in Graves' hyperthyroidism and ophthalmopathy. As reported in that work: HTBI primers were used for first-round RT-PCR of the TCR CDR3.

The TCR was taken from a woman between 45 and 60 years old with Graves disease. J is TRBJ2-2 and V is TRBV28; possible D gene TRBD1, 6 bases. Source: peripheral blood mononuclear cells (PBMCs), taken at new diagnosis, from a patient treated with antithyroid drugs. CDR3: CASSFSRQATGELFF. DNA for the CDR3: TGTGCCAGCAGTTTCAGCCGACAGGCCACCGGGGAGCTGTTTTTT.